This T cell receptor (beta chain) was identified in a study of graft-versus-host responses after intestinal transplantation. About this clone: Its antigen is unidentified.

Sequencing was performed with immunoSEQ multiplex PCR; in TCRdb, only in-frame clones are kept and a portion is missing. Of roughly 80,000 clones listed, around 90% are singletons. V lost 0 bases and J lost 0, with 12 bases in between. The CDR3 contains 17 residues. Germline V gene lookup returns CDR1 MNHEY and CDR2 SMNVEV (reference sequence). The TCR was taken from a human donor who was the organ donor for an intestinal transplant. This sample comprised unstimulated CD8+ T cells sorted from spleen or lymph node cells, obtained before transplant. The chain recombines TRBV27 with TRBJ1-5; D unresolved. The CDR3 DNA reads as TGTGCCAGCAGTTTATCGGCAGGAGAATATAGCAATCAGCCCCAGCATTTT. It yields the protein CASSLSAGEYSNQPQHF.